This T cell receptor beta chain was profiled in a study of T cells in Graves' hyperthyroidism and ophthalmopathy (dated by TCRdb to the late 2010s). Regarding the research as a whole: Peripheral blood was collected at initial diagnosis, before any treatment. An independent validation cohort of some 18 hyperthyroidism patients and 15 or so patients who later progressed to ophthalmopathy tested prospective prediction of ophthalmopathy. After blood sampling, hyperthyroidism patients were treated with methimazole at a starting dose of 30 mg daily, and ophthalmopathy patients were treated with high-dose intravenous methylprednisolone. A discovery cohort of about a hundred patients, about 40 with Graves' ophthalmopathy and fewer than 65 with stable Graves' hyperthyroidism, was used to find distinguishing TCR V-J signatures. The 100 discovery patients were randomly split 7:3 into training and test sets. TCR Vbeta CDR3 sequencing of roughly 140 peripheral blood samples (approximately 44 ophthalmopathy, some 75 hyperthyroidism and 17 progressor patients) is reported in the paper. Thyroid tissue and blood T-cell repertoires from over 5 Graves' hyperthyroidism patients were also compared in the study. Results the study describes overall, beyond this receptor: Sample size was not statistically predetermined, and investigators were not blinded to group allocation. Most expanded thyroid clonotypes (frequency above 0.001) were also detected in blood, a finding suggesting that blood repertoires may reflect thyroid immune responses. During validation, the model predicted progression to ophthalmopathy a median of about 5.9 months ahead of onset, with almost 71% sensitivity and 72.22% specificity. A model built on a 13 V-J signature distinguished ophthalmopathy from stable hyperthyroidism, reaching about 89% sensitivity and 81.08% specificity in cross-validation and 80%/75% in testing.

This clonotype was found many times. The antigen it recognizes is unknown. Within one base of it there is no much larger clone, and no base qualities were kept. The TCR beta CDR3 regions were amplified from the RNA transcripts. A first-round RT-PCR of the TCR CDR3 used the HTBI primer set with the Qiagen OneStep RT-PCR kit. Libraries were constructed in a second round of multiplex PCR, after which size selection and purification were performed. Paired-end sequencing of the libraries was performed with 100 bp reads on an Illumina HiSeq2000. The authors' analysis ran thus. SOAPnuke was used to process the raw data, with reads discarded if the reads contained adapters or uncalled bases, had a mean Phred below 15, or lacked an exact constant-primer or identifier match. COPE v1.2.5 was used to merge high-quality paired reads, and clonotypes were defined as unique nucleotide sequences. MiTCR v1.1 was used to align clonotypes to the IMGT TRBV, TRBD and TRBJ reference segments. Only V-J combinations with frequency above 0.0001, covering about 99% of repertoires, were analysed. A TCS score was defined as the ratio between F50 (clonal expansion) and ExV (chaos), using BLOSUM62-based TCRdist between CDR3 peptides within each V-J. Welch's t-statistics and random forest reduced 514 V-J features to roughly 13, which were used in a naive Bayes classifier (R e1071). Clones were called with MiXCR by TCRdb after fastp trimmed the public reads at Q25, and only in-frame beta chains were retained. Each record represents a unique CDR3 protein, reported with the most common genes and DNA among its rows. The V and J calls follow TCRdb's processing rather than the paper's. The sample includes roughly 700,000 distinct CDR3 sequences, with about 14% observed a single time. In total, the top ten clones hold about 10% of the sample.

The CDR1 and CDR2 encoded by the germline V gene are MNHEY and SVGEGT. The CDR3 runs 16 residues from the cysteine to the phenylalanine. CDR3 DNA only is kept here, 48 bases in frame from base 1. V loses 6 bases of germline sequence and J loses 2 bases, and the interval between the two ends is 18 bases. Stable Graves' hyperthyroidism was defined as the absence of progression to ophthalmopathy over 18 months of follow-up. Hyperthyroidism patients were newly diagnosed, with disease duration under 2 months, and aged 18 to 65 years. The study excluded patients with uncontrolled infections, other autoimmune diseases, pregnancy or lactation. Diagnoses were based on clinical symptoms, serum thyroxine and TRAb, thyroid ultrasound and orbital computed tomography. Ficoll-Paque density gradient centrifugation was used to isolate PBMCs from approximately 11 ml of fresh peripheral blood. Total RNA was extracted with Trizol reagent, and quality was checked on an Agilent 2100 Bioanalyzer.

This sequence originates from a woman in her late teens or twenties with Graves' hyperthyroidism. Sample: blood. The receptor chain draws on TRBV6-2 or TRBV6-3 and TRBJ2-3, with the D segment identity uncertain. The sequence in DNA is TGTGCCAGCAGGAGGATGTCCGACGGAATCACAGATACGCAGTATTTT. Translation gives CASRRMSDGITDTQYF.